Below, 13 T cell receptor beta chains from the same sample are listed, as sequenced in a study of shared clonotypes between healthy human individuals. TCRdb's table, derived via immunoSEQ multiplex PCR, lists solely in-frame clones and lacks some. The table includes about 2.4 million clones, approximately 94% detected once. The sequenced sample consisted of naive CD4+ T cells sorted from blood. As to subset: CD45RA+ positively selected. Receptors originate from a young man in good health.

The DNA of the CDR3 is TGTGCCAGCAGTTACTCGGCGACAGGCATGAACACTGAAGCTTTCTTT. This codes for CASSYSATGMNTEAFF. The chain is built from TRBV6-5 and TRBJ1-1; weak D call: TRBD1 (6 bases). V gave up 0 bases and J gave up 0 bases, with 11 bases separating them. Germline V gives CDR1 MNHEY, CDR2 SVGAGI. The CDR3 sequence is 16 residues long.

With respect to this clone: Other nucleotide sequences from this sample produce the same CDR3. For the CDR3, the DNA is TGCGCCAGCAGCCTCGGGACACCCTCTGGAAACACCATATATTTT. Translated: CASSLGTPSGNTIYF. The rearrangement links TRBV5-1 to TRBJ1-3, with TRBD1 as a possible D gene (6 bases). V gave up 4 bases and J gave up 0 bases, with 11 bases separating them. Germline V lookup: CDR1 SGHRS, CDR2 YFSETQ. The CDR3 is made up of 15 amino acids.

The chain combines TRBV10-2 with TRBJ2-2; no clear D. The length of the CDR3 is 11 residues. V gave up 10 bases and J gave up 2 bases, with 5 bases separating them. CDR1 is WSHSY and CDR2 is SAAADI in the germline V gene. Here the CDR3 reads CATTNTGELFF. In nucleotides, the CDR3 is TGCGCCACGACTAACACCGGGGAGCTGTTTTTT.

The chain links TRBV27 to TRBJ2-1, with D perhaps TRBD2 (6 bases). Germline V gene data show CDR1 as MNHEY and CDR2 as SMNVEV (reference sequence). The CDR3 extends over 15 amino acids. Trimming pared 3 bases from V and 3 bases from J, leaving 12 bases between. The CDR3 nucleotides are TGTGCCAGCAGTTTTTGGCGGGGAAACTACAATGAGCAGTTCTTC. As protein: CASSFWRGNYNEQFF.

This chain connects TRBV6-6 to TRBJ2-7, with TRBD1 matching 7 bases. The CDR3 loop spans 12 amino acids. The V gene end was trimmed by 0 bases and the J gene end by 7 bases; junction bases not matched to a gene: 0. Looked up from germline, CDR1 is MNHNY and CDR2 is SVGAGI (reference sequence). The CDR3 sequence: CASSYSGQEQYF. CDR3 nucleotides: TGTGCCAGCAGTTACTCGGGACAGGAGCAGTACTTC.

The chain joins TRBV19 to TRBJ2-3; D gene uncertain. Germline CDR1 reads LNHDA; CDR2 reads SQIVND (reference sequence). V lost 2 bases, J lost 2 bases, and 8 bases lay in between. This CDR3 has 14 residues. The CDR3 nucleotides read TGTGCCAGTAGTATATCATTCATCACAGATACGCAGTATTTT. Residues: CASSISFITDTQYF.

This chain joins TRBV2 and TRBJ2-7; 9 bases are a match to TRBD2. CDR1 is SNHLY and CDR2 is FYNNEI in the germline V gene. The CDR3 totals 14 residues. The V segment lost 4 bases and the J segment 7 bases; nucleotides outside the gene matches: 8. CDR3 in amino acids: CASSGLAGWMEQYF. The DNA of the CDR3 is TGTGCCAGCAGTGGCCTAGCGGGATGGATGGAGCAGTACTTC.

CDR3 protein: CASSRGQGSTGELFF. The DNA of the CDR3 is TGCGCCAGTTCGCGGGGACAGGGGTCCACCGGGGAGCTGTTTTTT. The genes are TRBV4-3 and TRBJ2-2, with TRBD1 matching 10 bases. The CDR3 spans 15 residues. J gave up 4 bases and V 9 bases, and 8 bases lay outside the gene matches. Germline V gene data show CDR1 as LGHNA and CDR2 as YSLEER.

The chain joins TRBV7-9 to TRBJ1-5; a weak D match, TRBD1 (5 bases). The CDR3 consists of 14 residues. Trimming shortened V by 0 bases and J by 6 bases, and 9 bases separated the two germline ends. Germline CDR1 is SEHNR and CDR2 is FQNEAQ (reference sequence). CDR3 sequence: CASSLAGRGQPQHF. The CDR3 DNA follows: TGTGCCAGCAGCTTAGCGGGGCGGGGTCAGCCCCAGCATTTT.

As for this clone: The same CDR3 is also encoded by other DNA sequences in this sample. The rearrangement joins TRBV2 to TRBJ1-3; D gene unclear. V was shortened by 6 bases and J by 0 bases, with 3 bases between the two germline ends. This CDR3 has 12 amino acids. In germline, CDR1 is SNHLY, CDR2 FYNNEI. CDR3 nucleotides: TGTGCCAGCAGGGACTCTGGAAACACCATATATTTT. It is translated as CASRDSGNTIYF.

The chain is built from TRBV5-4 and TRBJ1-2, with TRBD1 identical over 7 bases. CDR3 length: 13 residues. V was pared by 7 bases and J by 1 base, with 4 bases of the junction left unmatched. Per germline, CDR1 SGHNT and CDR2 YYREEE (reference sequence). The DNA for the CDR3 is TGTGCCAGCGGAAGGGACAGTAACTATGGCTACACCTTC. Protein sequence: CASGRDSNYGYTF.

The rearrangement links TRBV6-5 to TRBJ1-5; maybe TRBD1 (5 bases). From germline, CDR1 is MNHEY and CDR2 SVGAGI. The length of the CDR3 is 12 residues. Trimming pared 5 bases from V and 4 bases from J, leaving 6 bases between. The CDR3 is CASSPGNQPQHF. DNA for the CDR3: TGTGCCAGCAGTCCAGGGAATCAGCCCCAGCATTTT.

The chain couples TRBV5-6 to TRBJ2-7, with 11 bases lining up with TRBD1. Germline-derived CDR1 and CDR2 are SGHDT and YYEEEE. The V segment lost 4 bases and the J segment 5 bases; nucleotides outside the gene matches: 11. This CDR3 contains 16 residues. CDR3 coding DNA: TGTGCCAGCAGCCTCCTGGACAGGGGGCTTGTGGACGAGCAGTACTTC. Translating it yields CASSLLDRGLVDEQYF.